This entry describes one TCR beta chain. Antigen specificity is unknown. The sample comes from a study of a mutant IDH1 vaccine in newly diagnosed glioma. Sequencing was performed with immunoSEQ multiplex PCR; in TCRdb, only in-frame clones are kept and a portion is missing. The sample contains roughly 50,000 clones, less than 85% of which appear only once. The germline CDR1 and CDR2 sequences are MNHNY and SVGAGI (reference sequence). The CDR3 has 11 amino acids. V lost 7 bases to trimming and J lost 11 bases, with 14 bases between them. Specified time point: week 47, end of study. Alongside topical imiquimod, each dose of vaccine comprised 300 ug of mutant IDH1 20-mer peptide. Patients underwent eight vaccinations, which took place in weeks 1, 3, 5, 7, 11, 15, 19 and 23.

This sequence originates from a woman between 40 and 55 years old with glioma. Some clones in this sample may be carry-over from other donors' samples. The sequencing here drew on PBMCs, taken from a glioma patient whose treatment included an IDH1 peptide vaccine. This chain uses TRBV6-6 with TRBJ1-1, with D uncertain. This CDR3 is CASKQTVVAFF. CDR3 bases: TGTGCCAGCAAACAGACGGTCGTGGCTTTCTTT.